This TCR beta chain came from a study of CD8+CD57+ T cells in acquired aplastic anemia. About the study: Sorted CD4+ and CD8+ cells yielded about 3 ug of DNA on average. Points from the study as a whole: For CD8+ Simpson's diversity, patients and controls showed no significant difference. Overlapping CD8+ CDR3 repertoires of patients and controls contained some 30 shared sequences.

CDR3 and TCR beta VDJ profiling relied on a genomic DNA template. TCRdb ran MiXCR on the reads and lists one entry per CDR3 protein. The sample has 150,000 to 200,000 distinct CDR3 sequences, 48% seen once. Germline CDR1 and CDR2: MGHRA and YSYEKL. V lost 4 bases and J 2 bases, leaving 8 bases between the germline ends. The CDR3 has 14 amino acids. The authors sequenced patients whose flow cytometry had shown CD8+CD57+ cell expansion. Each patient had severe acquired aplastic anemia. This clonotype has ten or more counts. Its antigen is unknown. This receptor was obtained from a human donor with aplastic anemia. Sequencing was carried out using sorted CD4+, CD8+, or CD8+CD57+ T cells (not recorded which) from PBMCs. The chain carries TRBV4-1 and TRBJ2-2; the D is unclear. CDR3 bases: TGCGCCAGCAGCCCCGACGGAAACACCGGGGAGCTGTTTTTT. Its protein is CASSPDGNTGELFF.